A selection of T cell receptor beta chains follows, all from one sample in a study of vaccination effects on CD4 cells after COVID-19. No antigen has been identified for these receptors. TCRdb's table, derived via immunoSEQ multiplex PCR, lists solely in-frame clones and lacks some. The sample lists tens of thousands of clones, over 65% seen once, with under 4.5% in the top ten. Sample: CD4+ T cells from PBMCs cultured with HCoV-OC43 spike peptides, taken before COVID-19 vaccination. These TCRs come from a human donor who received a COVID-19 vaccine. CDR3s leave out the opening cysteine and the closing phenylalanine or tryptophan. D genes are given only for firm matches. Some rows have no size entry. The others give once, few or many, or a class for an expanded clone.

d_gene	v_gene	abundance	j_gene	CDR3aa
TRBD1	TRBV5-1	once	TRBJ1-5	ASSLGGQINQPQH
-	TRBV3-1/TRBV3-2	-	TRBJ2-2	ASSQEGFTGELF
-	TRBV7-2	once	TRBJ1-4	ASSRQAFQEKLF
-	TRBV28	-	TRBJ1-2	ASRPGTVNYGYT
-	TRBV5-1	-	TRBJ2-3	ASSPVGPGDTQY
-	TRBV6-5	-	TRBJ2-5	ASTPGLQETQY
-	TRBV7-8	-	TRBJ2-3	ASSRGSTDTQY
-	TRBV18	few	TRBJ1-4	ASSPSYTATNEKLF
TRBD2	TRBV18	-	TRBJ2-2	ASSPPRLADTGELF
-	TRBV5-4	-	TRBJ1-5	ASSLNRGQPQH
TRBD1	TRBV18	few	TRBJ2-2	ASSPGTGWNTGELF
-	TRBV6-6	-	TRBJ1-3	ASSSQRDSGNTIY
-	TRBV3-1/TRBV3-2	few	TRBJ2-2	ASSQGGYAGELF
TRBD1	TRBV19	-	TRBJ1-5	ASSIQTGVGQPQH
TRBD1	TRBV30	-	TRBJ1-5	AWSRQGDQPQH
-	TRBV12-3/TRBV12-4	-	TRBJ1-5	ASSQGSQPQH
-	TRBV27	-	TRBJ1-4	ASRPTTGGGLTVEKLF
-	TRBV2	-	TRBJ2-2	ASSPRGELF
-	TRBV19	-	TRBJ1-6	ASSPQTGPRPLH
TRBD1	TRBV18	few	TRBJ1-2	ASSPLEGAGYGYT
-	TRBV6-5	few	TRBJ1-2	ASSSRAGDNYGYT
-	TRBV10-1	-	TRBJ2-5	ASSPGVQETQY
-	TRBV5-1	-	TRBJ2-2	ASSVEGGQPTGELF
TRBD1	TRBV30	-	TRBJ2-5	AWTSLQGETQY
-	TRBV3-1/TRBV3-2	once	TRBJ1-2	ASSRVPDLTNYGYT
-	TRBV19	-	TRBJ2-5	ASSRGLEETQY
-	TRBV7-3	once	TRBJ1-2	ASSPKGVAATYNYGYT
-	TRBV6-5	-	TRBJ1-6	ASSSSGGTLH
-	TRBV25-1	few	TRBJ1-2	ASSQYRTYGYT
-	TRBV5-1	-	TRBJ1-2	ASSLVQSSYGGYT
-	TRBV6-6	-	TRBJ1-1	ASGGGRNTEAF
TRBD2	TRBV5-1	-	TRBJ2-2	ASSYSPGLAGVTGELF
TRBD1	TRBV2	-	TRBJ2-1	ASSQGSSYNEQF
TRBD1	TRBV5-1	-	TRBJ2-3	ASSLGQVTDTQY
TRBD2	TRBV6-2/TRBV6-3	-	TRBJ2-5	ASSYNYGGSGQETQY
-	TRBV15	-	TRBJ1-4	ATSRAPGAREKLF
TRBD2	TRBV24-1	once	TRBJ2-3	ATSEAGRVDTQY
-	TRBV20-1	-	TRBJ2-1	SASKETSYNEQF
-	TRBV6-5	-	TRBJ1-5	ASSPGTINQPQH
TRBD1	TRBV24-1	-	TRBJ1-3	ATSGNRDRISGNTIY
-	TRBV7-8	few	TRBJ1-4	ASSQDRISEKLF
-	TRBV6-2/TRBV6-3	-	TRBJ1-1	ASSYSRGFTEAF
-	TRBV18	-	TRBJ1-5	ASSPGSNQPQH
TRBD1	TRBV5-1	few	TRBJ2-5	ASSTRTGKETQY
-	TRBV6-2/TRBV6-3	few	TRBJ2-1	ASSYPGTWNEQF
TRBD1	TRBV19	-	TRBJ2-1	ASSIEAGGGTEQF
TRBD1	TRBV6-5	-	TRBJ1-6	ASSYSSQGANSPLH
-	TRBV7-3	-	TRBJ2-4	ASRQGVRRDIQY
-	TRBV10-3	-	TRBJ1-1	AIRRTVGDTEAF
TRBD2	TRBV6-5	-	TRBJ2-3	ASSLSGGDGDTQY
-	TRBV9	-	TRBJ1-4	ASSVQEGLNEKLF
-	TRBV5-1	-	TRBJ2-3	ASSFSAPTDTQY
-	TRBV7-2	-	TRBJ2-4	ASSQDWAKNIQY
-	TRBV7-3	-	TRBJ1-1	ASSQNMNTEAF
-	TRBV5-6	-	TRBJ1-1	ASSFLGGASTEAF
-	TRBV6-2/TRBV6-3	-	TRBJ1-5	ASSTDKQGVSNQPQH
-	TRBV29-1	-	TRBJ2-2	SVTTGNTGELF
-	TRBV12-3/TRBV12-4	-	TRBJ1-2	ASSFLSGYGYT
TRBD1	TRBV4-3	few	TRBJ2-1	ASSQVTGTDTYNEQF